This TCR beta chain was obtained from a study of shared clonotypes between healthy human individuals. As handled by the study authors: Junction-only sequences without quality scores were provided by ImmunoSEQ, so filtering was different. Sequenced by immunoSEQ multiplex PCR; TCRdb stores in-frame clones only, minus some. The V and J calls and clone size were taken over from that table, and D and trimming were inferred from the DNA. The data show around 430,000 clones, 75% to 85% seen once. The CDR3 runs 13 residues. Germline CDR1 is MNHEY and CDR2 is SMNVEV (reference sequence). Between the trimmed V and J ends, which lost 6 bases and 4 bases, there was a span of 12 bases.

The TCR was taken from a woman between 35 and 50 years old in good health. Some clones in this sample may be carry-over from other donors' samples. The rearrangement uses TRBV27 and TRBJ2-5; D is undetermined. Sequenced: PBMCs. The CDR3 here is CASSGPARETQYF. CDR3 in DNA: TGTGCCAGCAGCGGACCGGCAAGAGAGACCCAGTACTTC.